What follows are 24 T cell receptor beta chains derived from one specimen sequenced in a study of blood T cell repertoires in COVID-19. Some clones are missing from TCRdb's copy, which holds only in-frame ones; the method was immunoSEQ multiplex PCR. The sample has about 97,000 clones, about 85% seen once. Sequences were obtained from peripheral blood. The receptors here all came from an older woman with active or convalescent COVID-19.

This CDR3 is CASSPLAGYDEQYF. Written as DNA, the CDR3 is TGTGCCAGCAGTCCTCTAGCGGGGTATGACGAGCAGTACTTC. The V and J genes are TRBV27 and TRBJ2-7, with 9 bases that match TRBD2. This CDR3 spans 14 amino acids. Germline CDR1 is MNHEY and CDR2 is SMNVEV (reference sequence). Unmatched junction bases numbered 7, after V lost 5 bases and J lost 5 bases.

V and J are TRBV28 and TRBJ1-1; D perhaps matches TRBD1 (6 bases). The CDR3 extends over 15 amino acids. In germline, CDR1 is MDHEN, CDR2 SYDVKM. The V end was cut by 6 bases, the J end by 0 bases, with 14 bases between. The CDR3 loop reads CASRPTTGLNTEAFF. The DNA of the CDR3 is TGTGCCAGCAGGCCTACTACAGGGCTGAACACTGAAGCTTTCTTT.

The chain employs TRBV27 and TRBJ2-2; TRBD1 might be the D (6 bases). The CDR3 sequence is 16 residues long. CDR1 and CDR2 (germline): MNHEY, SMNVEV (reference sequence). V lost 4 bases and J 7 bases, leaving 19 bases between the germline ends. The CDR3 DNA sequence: TGTGCCAGCAGTTCGTTCCTATACAGGGATCACGGGGAGCTGTTTTTT. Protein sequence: CASSSFLYRDHGELFF.

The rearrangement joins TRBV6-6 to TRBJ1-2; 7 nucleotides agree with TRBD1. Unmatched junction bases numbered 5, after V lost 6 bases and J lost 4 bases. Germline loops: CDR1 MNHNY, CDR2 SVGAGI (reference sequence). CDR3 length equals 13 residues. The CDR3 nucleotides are TGTGCCAGCAGCCCAGAGGGGGCCTATGGCTACACCTTC. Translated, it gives CASSPEGAYGYTF.

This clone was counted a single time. CDR3 bases: TGTGCCAGCAGCGACCCCGGGACAGCCCAAGAGACCCAGTACTTC. Protein product: CASSDPGTAQETQYF. This rearrangement joins TRBV5-4 to TRBJ2-5; 7 positions match TRBD1. CDR3 length: 15 amino acids. The germline V gene encodes CDR1 SGHNT and CDR2 YYREEE (reference sequence). V trimming: 4 bases; J trimming: 1 base; junction bases outside the gene matches: 7.

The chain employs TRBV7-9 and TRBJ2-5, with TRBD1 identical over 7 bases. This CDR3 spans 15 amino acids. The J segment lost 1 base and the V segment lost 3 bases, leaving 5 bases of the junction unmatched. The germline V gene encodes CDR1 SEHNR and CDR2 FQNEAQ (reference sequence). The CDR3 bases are TGTGCCAGCAGCTTTGTCCGGGACAGCCAAGAGACCCAGTACTTC. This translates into CASSFVRDSQETQYF. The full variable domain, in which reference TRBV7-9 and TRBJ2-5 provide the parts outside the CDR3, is DTGVSQNPRHKITKRGQNVTFRCDPISEHNRLYWYRQTLGQGPEFLTYFQNEAQLEKSRLLSDRFSAERPKGSFSTLEIQRTEQGDSAMYLCASSFVRDSQETQYFGPGTRLLVL.

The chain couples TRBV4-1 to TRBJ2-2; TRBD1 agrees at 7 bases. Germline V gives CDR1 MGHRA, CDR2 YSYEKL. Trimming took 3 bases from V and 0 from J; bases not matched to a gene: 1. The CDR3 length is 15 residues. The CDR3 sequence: CASSQGTANTGELFF. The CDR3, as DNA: TGCGCCAGCAGCCAGGGGACAGCGAACACCGGGGAGCTGTTTTTT.

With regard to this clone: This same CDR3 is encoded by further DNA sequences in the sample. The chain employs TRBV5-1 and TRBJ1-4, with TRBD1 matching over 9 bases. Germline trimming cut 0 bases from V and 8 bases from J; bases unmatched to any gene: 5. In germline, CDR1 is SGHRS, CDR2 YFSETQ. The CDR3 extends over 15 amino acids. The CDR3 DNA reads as TGCGCCAGCAGCTTGGCGGGACAGGGAGGCGAAAAACTGTTTTTT. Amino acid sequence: CASSLAGQGGEKLFF.

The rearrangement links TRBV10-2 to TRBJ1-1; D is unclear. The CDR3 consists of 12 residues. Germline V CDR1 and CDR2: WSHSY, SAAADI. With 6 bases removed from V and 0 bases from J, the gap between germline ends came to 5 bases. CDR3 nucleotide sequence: TGCGCCAGCAGCCCCATGAACACTGAAGCTTTCTTT. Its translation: CASSPMNTEAFF.

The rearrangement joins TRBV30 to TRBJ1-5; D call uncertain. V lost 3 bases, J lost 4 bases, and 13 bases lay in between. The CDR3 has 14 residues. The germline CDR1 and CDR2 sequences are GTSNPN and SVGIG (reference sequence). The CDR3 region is CAWRPTGLNQPQHF. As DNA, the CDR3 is TGTGCCTGGAGACCGACTGGCCTGAATCAGCCCCAGCATTTT.

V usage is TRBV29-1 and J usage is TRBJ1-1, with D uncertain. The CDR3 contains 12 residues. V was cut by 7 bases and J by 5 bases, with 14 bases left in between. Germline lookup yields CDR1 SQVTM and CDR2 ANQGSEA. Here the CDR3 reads CSASVGRTEAFF. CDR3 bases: TGCAGCGCATCTGTGGGGAGGACTGAAGCTTTCTTT. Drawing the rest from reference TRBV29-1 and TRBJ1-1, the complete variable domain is SAVISQKPSRDICQRGTSLTIQCQVDSQVTMMFWYRQQPGQSLTLIATANQGSEATYESGFVIDKFPISRPNLTFSTLTVSNMSPEDSSIYLCSASVGRTEAFFGQGTRLTVV.

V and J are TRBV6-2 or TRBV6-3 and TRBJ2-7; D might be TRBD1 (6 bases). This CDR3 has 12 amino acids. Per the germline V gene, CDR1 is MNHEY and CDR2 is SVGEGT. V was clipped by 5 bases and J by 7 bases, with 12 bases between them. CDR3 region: CASSDVQGEQYF. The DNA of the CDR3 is TGTGCCAGCAGTGACGTGCAGGGGGAGCAGTACTTC.

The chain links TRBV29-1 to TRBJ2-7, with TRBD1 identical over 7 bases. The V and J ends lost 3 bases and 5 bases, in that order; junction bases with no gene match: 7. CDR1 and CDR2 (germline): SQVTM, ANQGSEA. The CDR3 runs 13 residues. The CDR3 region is CSVDKGAGNEQYF. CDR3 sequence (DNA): TGCAGCGTTGATAAGGGGGCAGGAAACGAGCAGTACTTC.

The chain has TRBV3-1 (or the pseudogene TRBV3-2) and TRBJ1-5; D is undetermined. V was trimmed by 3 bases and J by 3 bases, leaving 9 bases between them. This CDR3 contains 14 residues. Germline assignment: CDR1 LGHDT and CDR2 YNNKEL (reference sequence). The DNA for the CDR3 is TGTGCCAGCAGCCATAACAGAGACAATCAGCCCCAGCATTTT. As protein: CASSHNRDNQPQHF.

The CDR3 is CASSLAARQGNEQFF. The CDR3 DNA reads as TGCGCCAGCAGCTTGGCCGCACGACAGGGGAATGAGCAGTTCTTC. The chain uses TRBV5-1 and TRBJ2-1, with TRBD1 matching over 8 bases. V lost 0 bases to trimming and J lost 7 bases; unmatched junction nucleotides: 6. CDR3 length: 15 residues. Germline-derived CDR1 and CDR2 are SGHRS and YFSETQ.

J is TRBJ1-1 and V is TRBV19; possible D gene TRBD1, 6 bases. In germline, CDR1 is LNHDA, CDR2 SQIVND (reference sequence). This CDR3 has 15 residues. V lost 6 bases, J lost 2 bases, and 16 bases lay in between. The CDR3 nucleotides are TGTGCCAGTAGGGAAACTCAGACAGGTAACACTGAAGCTTTCTTT. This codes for CASRETQTGNTEAFF. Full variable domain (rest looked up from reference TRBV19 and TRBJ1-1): DGGITQSPKYLFRKEGQNVTLSCEQNLNHDAMYWYRQDPGQGLRLIYYSQIVNDFQKGDIAEGYSVSREKKESFPLTVTSAQKNPTAFYLCASRETQTGNTEAFFGQGTRLTVV.

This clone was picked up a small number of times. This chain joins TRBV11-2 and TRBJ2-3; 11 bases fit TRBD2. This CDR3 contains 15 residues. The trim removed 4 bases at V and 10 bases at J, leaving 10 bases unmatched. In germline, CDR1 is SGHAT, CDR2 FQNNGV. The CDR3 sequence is CASSSLAGGPPPQYF. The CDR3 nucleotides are TGTGCCAGCAGCTCCCTAGCGGGAGGCCCCCCGCCGCAGTATTTT.

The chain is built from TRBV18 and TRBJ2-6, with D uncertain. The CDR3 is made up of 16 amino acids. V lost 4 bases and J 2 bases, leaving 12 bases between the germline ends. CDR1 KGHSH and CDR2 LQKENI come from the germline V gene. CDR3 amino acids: CASSHGIRAGANVLTF. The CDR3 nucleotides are TGTGCCAGCTCACATGGCATTCGGGCTGGGGCCAACGTCCTGACTTTC.

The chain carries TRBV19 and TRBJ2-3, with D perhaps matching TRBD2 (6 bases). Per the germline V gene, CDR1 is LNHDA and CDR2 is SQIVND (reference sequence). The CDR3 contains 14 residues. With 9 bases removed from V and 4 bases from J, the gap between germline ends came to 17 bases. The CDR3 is CASMTLASADTQYF. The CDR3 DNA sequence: TGTGCCAGCATGACTTTAGCTAGCGCAGATACGCAGTATTTT.

DNA for the CDR3: TGTGCCAGCAGCTTTAGGGGAGGGGGAAATCAGCCCCAGCATTTT. Residues: CASSFRGGGNQPQHF. The V call is TRBV7-2, the J call TRBJ1-5; tentative D call: TRBD1 (6 bases). The germline V gene has CDR1 SGHTA and CDR2 FQGNSA. Trimming left V 3 bases short and J 4 bases short, with 13 bases between. CDR3 length: 15 amino acids.

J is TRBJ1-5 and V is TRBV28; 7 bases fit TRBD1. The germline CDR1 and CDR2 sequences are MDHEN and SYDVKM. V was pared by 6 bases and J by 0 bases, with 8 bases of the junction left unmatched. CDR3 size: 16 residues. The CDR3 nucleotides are TGTGCCAGCAGGGCAGGGGGAGGCTATAGCAATCAGCCCCAGCATTTT. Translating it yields CASRAGGGYSNQPQHF.

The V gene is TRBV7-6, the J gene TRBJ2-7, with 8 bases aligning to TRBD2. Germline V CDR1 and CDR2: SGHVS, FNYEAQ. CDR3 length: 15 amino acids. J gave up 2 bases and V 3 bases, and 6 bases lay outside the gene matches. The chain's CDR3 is CASSFVREGPYEQYF. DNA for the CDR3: TGTGCCAGCAGCTTTGTACGGGAGGGCCCCTACGAGCAGTACTTC.

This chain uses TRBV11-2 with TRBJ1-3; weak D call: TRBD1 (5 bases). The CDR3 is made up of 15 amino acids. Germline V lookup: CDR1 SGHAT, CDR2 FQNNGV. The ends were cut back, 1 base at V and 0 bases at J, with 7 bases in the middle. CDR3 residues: CASSLAQGSGNTIYF. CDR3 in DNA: TGTGCCAGCAGCTTAGCGCAGGGCTCTGGAAACACCATATATTTT.

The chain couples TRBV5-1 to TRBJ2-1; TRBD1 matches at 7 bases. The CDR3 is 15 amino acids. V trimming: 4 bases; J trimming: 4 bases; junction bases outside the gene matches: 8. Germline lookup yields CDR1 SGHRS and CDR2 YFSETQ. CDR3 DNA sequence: TGCGCCAGCAGCGTGGGGACAGCCCTATACAATGAGCAGTTCTTC. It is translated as CASSVGTALYNEQFF. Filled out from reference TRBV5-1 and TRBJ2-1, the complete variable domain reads KAGVTQTPRYLIKTRGQQVTLSCSPISGHRSVSWYQQTPGQGLQFLFEYFSETQRNKGNFPGRFSGRQFSNSRSEMNVSTLELGDSALYLCASSVGTALYNEQFFGPGTRLTVL.